Each of the 12 T cell receptor beta chains below was sequenced from the same sample in a study of OX40 agonist ivuxolimab in advanced cancers. Libraries were prepared by immunoSEQ multiplex PCR; TCRdb keeps only in-frame clonotypes and omits some of them. The sample holds about 25,000 clones, approximately 86% seen once. The starting material was CD4+ or CD8+ T cells sorted from blood, obtained in a trial of the OX40 agonist ivuxolimab. Receptors originate from an adult with an advanced solid tumor such as melanoma, head and neck, liver or kidney cancer.

Sample share makes this clone medium-sized. The chain joins TRBV18 to TRBJ2-3; D uncertain. V dropped 0 bases and J dropped 0 bases, with 4 bases sitting between them. Germline V gene data show CDR1 as KGHSH and CDR2 as LQKENI. The CDR3 runs to 14 residues. The CDR3 nucleotides read TGTGCCAGCTCACCACCCCGCAGCACAGATACGCAGTATTTT. Its protein is CASSPPRSTDTQYF.

Only one count was recorded for this clone. J is TRBJ2-5 and V is TRBV7-2; the match to TRBD2 covers 8 bases. CDR3 size: 16 residues. The germline V gene encodes CDR1 SGHTA and CDR2 FQGNSA. J lost 3 bases, V lost 0 bases, and 6 bases had no gene match. CDR3 sequence (DNA): TGTGCCAGCAGCTTAGCGGTCGGACTAGCTGAAGAGACCCAGTACTTC. This encodes CASSLAVGLAEETQYF.

This sequence joins TRBV9 and TRBJ2-1; 8 positions match TRBD2. The CDR3 totals 17 residues. Germline V gives CDR1 SGDLS, CDR2 YYNGEE. Trimming cost V 7 bases and J 0 bases; bases outside gene matches: 12. CDR3 DNA sequence: TGTGCCAGCGGGTTAGGGTTAGCGGGGAACTCCTACAATGAGCAGTTCTTC. Amino acid sequence: CASGLGLAGNSYNEQFF.

The V call is TRBV19, the J call TRBJ1-1; D ambiguous. The CDR3 runs to 14 residues. V was pared by 4 bases and J by 1 base, with 10 bases between. Germline V gene data show CDR1 as LNHDA and CDR2 as SQIVND (reference sequence). The CDR3 DNA reads as TGTGCCAGTAGTACGAAGGTGTGGAACACTGAAGCTTTCTTT. This gives the protein CASSTKVWNTEAFF. Looking up the rest from reference TRBV19 and TRBJ1-1 gives the full variable domain: DGGITQSPKYLFRKEGQNVTLSCEQNLNHDAMYWYRQDPGQGLRLIYYSQIVNDFQKGDIAEGYSVSREKKESFPLTVTSAQKNPTAFYLCASSTKVWNTEAFFGQGTRLTVV.

The chain uses TRBV7-3 and TRBJ2-1; maybe TRBD1 (6 bases). Germline assignment: CDR1 SGHTA and CDR2 FQGTGA. V was trimmed by 8 bases and J by 0 bases, leaving 14 bases between them. The CDR3 is 15 amino acids. The CDR3 DNA sequence: TGTGCCAGCGCACAGGGAACTTCCTCCTACAATGAGCAGTTCTTC. Amino acid sequence: CASAQGTSSYNEQFF.

Judged by abundance, this clone is medium-sized. This chain uses TRBV11-2 with TRBJ2-7; D unclear. The CDR3 loop spans 15 amino acids. The V gene lost 3 bases and the J gene lost 3 bases, with 15 bases spanning the gap. Germline V CDR1 and CDR2: SGHAT, FQNNGV. CDR3 residues: CASSFTNDNRYEQYF. The CDR3 DNA reads as TGTGCCAGCAGCTTTACAAATGACAATCGCTACGAGCAGTACTTC.

The chain recombines TRBV16 with TRBJ1-1, with a weak D call TRBD1 (5 bases). The germline gives CDR1 KGHSY, CDR2 FQNENV. The CDR3 covers 15 residues. The V end lost 4 bases, the J end lost 1 base, and 13 bases lay between the germline ends. Here the CDR3 reads CASSLNPGGNTEAFF. Here the CDR3 DNA reads TGTGCCAGCAGCCTTAATCCGGGGGGGAACACTGAAGCTTTCTTT.

This chain uses TRBV7-9 with TRBJ2-1; D not certain. Looked up from germline, CDR1 is SEHNR and CDR2 is FQNEAQ (reference sequence). This CDR3 comprises 11 residues. The CDR3 coding sequence is TGTGCTAACCAGGTCTTGGATGAGCAGTTCTTC. It encodes CANQVLDEQFF.

J is TRBJ2-7 and V is TRBV15; 7 nucleotides match TRBD1. This CDR3 spans 13 amino acids. CDR1 is LNHNV and CDR2 is YYDKDF in the germline V gene (reference sequence). With V trimmed by 2 bases and J by 4 bases, 2 bases remained unmatched. CDR3 bases: TGTGCCACCAGCAGACAACAGGGGTACGAGCAGTACTTC. It codes for CATSRQQGYEQYF.

The rearrangement uses TRBV7-9 and TRBJ2-1; TRBD2 agrees at 9 bases. V was pared by 6 bases and J by 5 bases, with 5 bases of the junction left unmatched. This CDR3 contains 14 residues. The germline V gene has CDR1 SEHNR and CDR2 FQNEAQ (reference sequence). The CDR3 DNA sequence: TGTGCCAGCAGTCTGGCGGGAGGGCACAATGAGCAGTTCTTC. This codes for CASSLAGGHNEQFF.

This clone was seen a handful of times. The chain uses TRBV29-1 and TRBJ2-1; D ambiguous. The germline V and J ends were trimmed by 6 bases and 12 bases, with 18 bases remaining between them. Germline loops: CDR1 SQVTM, CDR2 ANQGSEA. The CDR3 covers 12 residues. CDR3 in DNA: TGCAGCGTCGTCGCTGGGCACCCGTGGCAGTTCTTC. Translated, it gives CSVVAGHPWQFF.

This chain joins TRBV6-5 and TRBJ2-1, with 9 bases identical to TRBD2. Germline lookup yields CDR1 MNHEY and CDR2 SVGAGI. Trimming removed 6 bases from V and 4 bases from J; junction bases left unmatched: 7. CDR3 length equals 15 residues. CDR3 residues: CASSPRLAEYNEQFF. CDR3 bases: TGTGCCAGCAGCCCAAGACTAGCGGAGTACAATGAGCAGTTCTTC.